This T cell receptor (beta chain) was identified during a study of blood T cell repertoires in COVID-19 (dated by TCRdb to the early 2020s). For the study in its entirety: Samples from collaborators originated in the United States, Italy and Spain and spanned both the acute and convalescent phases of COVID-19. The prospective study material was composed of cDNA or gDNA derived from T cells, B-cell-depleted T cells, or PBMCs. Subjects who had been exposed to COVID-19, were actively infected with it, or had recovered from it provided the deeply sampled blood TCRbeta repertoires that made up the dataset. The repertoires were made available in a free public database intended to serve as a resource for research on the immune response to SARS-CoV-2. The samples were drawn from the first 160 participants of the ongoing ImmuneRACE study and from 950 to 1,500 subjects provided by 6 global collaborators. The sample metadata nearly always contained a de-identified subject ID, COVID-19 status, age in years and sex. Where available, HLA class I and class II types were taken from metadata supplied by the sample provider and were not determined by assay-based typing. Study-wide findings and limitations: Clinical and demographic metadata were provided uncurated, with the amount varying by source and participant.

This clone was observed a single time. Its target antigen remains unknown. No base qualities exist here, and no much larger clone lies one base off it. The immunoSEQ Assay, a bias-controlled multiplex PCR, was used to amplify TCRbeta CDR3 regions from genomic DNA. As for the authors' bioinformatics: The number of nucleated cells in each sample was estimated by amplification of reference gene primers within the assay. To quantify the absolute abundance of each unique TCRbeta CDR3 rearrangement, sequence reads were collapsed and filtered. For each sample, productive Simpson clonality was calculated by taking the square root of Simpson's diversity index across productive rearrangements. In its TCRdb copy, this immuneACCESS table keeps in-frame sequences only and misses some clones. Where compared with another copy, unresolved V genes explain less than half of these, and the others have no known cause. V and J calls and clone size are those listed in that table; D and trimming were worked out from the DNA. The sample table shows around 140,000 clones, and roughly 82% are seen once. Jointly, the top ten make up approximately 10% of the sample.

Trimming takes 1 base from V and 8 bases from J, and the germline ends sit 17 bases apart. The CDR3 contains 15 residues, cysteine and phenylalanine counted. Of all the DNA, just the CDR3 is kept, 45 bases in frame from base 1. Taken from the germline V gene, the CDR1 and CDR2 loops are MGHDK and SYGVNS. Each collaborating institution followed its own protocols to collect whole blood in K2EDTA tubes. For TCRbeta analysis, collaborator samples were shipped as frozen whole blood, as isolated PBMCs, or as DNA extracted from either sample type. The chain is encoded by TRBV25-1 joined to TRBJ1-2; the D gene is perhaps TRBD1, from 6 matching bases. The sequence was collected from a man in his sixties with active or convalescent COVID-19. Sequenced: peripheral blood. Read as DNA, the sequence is TGTGCCAGCAGTGAATCAGTTACAGGGATGAACGGCTACACCTTC. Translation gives CASSESVTGMNGYTF.